Presented here are 8 T cell receptor beta chains from one specimen sequenced in a study of T cell clonality in common variable immunodeficiency. The study's findings and limits: Common variable immunodeficiency TCR beta sequences reportedly had fewer deletions and N-nucleotide insertions.

These receptors lack a known antigen. Clones were sequenced by immunoSEQ multiplex PCR, and TCRdb holds only the in-frame ones, with some missing. There are roughly 30,000 clones in the sample, none observed a single time. The sequenced material came from peripheral blood mononuclear cells. The receptors stem from a human donor with common variable immunodeficiency.

About this clone itself: Read data end 3 residues before the CDR3 end; the end is taken from the germline J gene. V gene TRBV7-2 combines with J gene TRBJ1-5; TRBD1 matches 7 bases. V was pared by 7 bases and J by 4 bases, with 4 bases of the junction left unmatched. The CDR3 totals 13 residues. Germline V gene data show CDR1 as SGHTA and CDR2 as FQGNSA. The chain's CDR3 is CASKGRGNQPQHF. The part of the CDR3 DNA that was read is TGTGCCAGCAAGGGCAGGGGGAATCAGCCC. The full variable domain, completed using reference TRBV7-2 and TRBJ1-5, is GAGVSQSPSNKVTEKGKDVELRCDPISGHTALYWYRQSLGQGLEFLIYFQGNSAPDKSGLPSDRFSAERTGGSVSTLTIQRTQQEDSAVYLCASKGRGNQPQHFGDGTRLSIL.

This clone was counted only a few times. The CDR3 protein is CASSFPGQGFYEQYF. CDR3 DNA, as far as it was read: TGTGCCAGCAGCTTTCCGGGACAGGGGTTCTACGAG. This chain links TRBV5-4 with TRBJ2-7, with 10 bases matching TRBD1. The read ends 3 residues shy of where the CDR3 ends; the end is completed using the germline J gene. Losses at the gene ends were 2 bases for V and 3 bases for J; bases not matched to a gene: 5. The CDR3 has 15 amino acids. Germline V CDR1 and CDR2: SGHNT, YYREEE (reference sequence).

This clone has more than one count but fewer than ten. The CDR3 end falls 3 residues outside the read, so it is completed with the germline J gene. This chain connects TRBV7-3 to TRBJ2-1; 10 bases fit TRBD2. Looked up from germline, CDR1 is SGHTA and CDR2 is FQGTGA. The CDR3 is made up of 16 amino acids. V dropped 2 bases and J dropped 5; count of bases not matched to a gene: 6. CDR3 DNA (partial): TGTGCCAGCAGCTTATTCGGTCTAGCGGGGGACAATGAG. Amino acid sequence: CASSLFGLAGDNE. The whole CDR3 region reads CASSLFGLAGDNEQFF.

This clone was detected ten times or more. The read terminates 3 residues before the CDR3 end, so the remaining end is supplied by the germline J gene. The chain joins TRBV2 to TRBJ2-1, with 9 bases matching TRBD2. CDR3 length: 14 residues. Germline trimming cut 7 bases from V and 6 bases from J; bases unmatched to any gene: 7. The germline V gene has CDR1 SNHLY and CDR2 FYNNEI. CDR3 bases read: TGTGCCAGCACCCAGCGGGGGGCCCTCAATGAG. Translated, it gives CASTQRGALNE. The full CDR3 sequence reads CASTQRGALNEQFF.

Points on this clone: The CDR3 is cut off 3 residues early in the read; its end comes from the germline J gene. The chain combines TRBV30 with TRBJ1-6; weak D call: TRBD1 (6 bases). Germline CDR1 and CDR2: GTSNPN and SVGIG (reference sequence). This CDR3 is built from 15 residues. Trimming removed 3 bases from V and 2 bases from J, with 11 bases in between. CDR3 bases read: TGTGCCTGGAGCCTTTGGGGGCCCTATAATTCACCC. This encodes CAWSLWGPYNSP. The entire CDR3 sequence reads CAWSLWGPYNSPLHF.

This clone was picked up many times. The read finishes 3 residues shy of the CDR3 end, and the germline J gene is used to complete it. This rearrangement joins TRBV7-2 to TRBJ1-2; TRBD1 aligns across 7 bases. The CDR3 is 14 residues long. V gave up 4 bases and J gave up 2 bases; unmatched junction bases: 4. Germline V gene data show CDR1 as SGHTA and CDR2 as FQGNSA. Partial CDR3 DNA: TGTGCCAGCAGCTCCACGACAGGGAACTATGGC. Its protein is CASSSTTGNYG. The complete CDR3 reads CASSSTTGNYGYTF. Drawing the rest from reference TRBV7-2 and TRBJ1-2, the complete variable domain is GAGVSQSPSNKVTEKGKDVELRCDPISGHTALYWYRQSLGQGLEFLIYFQGNSAPDKSGLPSDRFSAERTGGSVSTLTIQRTQQEDSAVYLCASSSTTGNYGYTFGSGTRLTVV.

This clone has just a few counts. The sequence runs out 3 residues before the end of the CDR3; the remainder is reconstructed from the germline J gene. The V and J genes are TRBV18 and TRBJ2-1; TRBD2 matches at 10 bases. V lost 3 bases and J lost 6; bases outside the gene matches: 8. The CDR3 runs to 16 residues. Germline loops: CDR1 KGHSH, CDR2 LQKENI. CDR3 bases read: TGTGCCAGCTCACCGGTTCCCACTAGCGGGGTCAATGAG. Translated, it gives CASSPVPTSGVNE. The complete CDR3 protein is CASSPVPTSGVNEQFF.

This clone turned up a few times. The CDR3 bases that were read are TGCAGTGCTAGTGGGGGACAGGGAAATAATTCACCC. Its translation is CSASGGQGNNSP. The CDR3 as a whole reads CSASGGQGNNSPLHF. The chain is built from TRBV20-1 and TRBJ1-6; 9 nucleotides agree with TRBD1. The CDR3 goes on 3 residues after the read ends, and that part is filled in from the germline J gene. Germline lookup yields CDR1 DFQATT and CDR2 SNEGSKA (reference sequence). This CDR3 region has 15 residues. J was trimmed by 5 bases and V by 3 bases; bases with no gene match: 5.